What follows are 19 T cell receptor beta chains derived from one specimen sequenced in a study of blood T cell repertoires in COVID-19. Profiled with immunoSEQ multiplex PCR; TCRdb holds only in-frame clones, not every one. The repertoire holds roughly 250,000 clones, 80% to 85% seen once, with 15% to 18% in the top ten. The sequenced material came from peripheral blood. The receptor set was obtained from a person in their 70s with COVID-19, enrolled during active disease.

The V call is TRBV29-1, the J call TRBJ2-2; TRBD2 agrees at 9 bases. V trimming: 7 bases; J trimming: 5 bases; junction bases outside the gene matches: 8. The germline CDR1 and CDR2 sequences are SQVTM and ANQGSEA. This CDR3 has 14 residues. The CDR3: CSAASGTRTGELFF. The CDR3 nucleotides read TGCAGCGCCGCTAGCGGGACAAGGACCGGGGAGCTGTTTTTT.

This clone was observed a handful of times. The genes are TRBV27 and TRBJ1-6; 7 bases line up with TRBD1. The germline V gene encodes CDR1 MNHEY and CDR2 SMNVEV (reference sequence). The CDR3 has 13 amino acids. Trimming removed 5 bases from V and 7 bases from J; junction bases left unmatched: 2. The CDR3 here is CASSNRGNSPLHF. The CDR3 bases are TGTGCCAGCAGTAACAGGGGAAATTCACCCCTCCACTTT.

The rearrangement links TRBV6-5 to TRBJ1-3; 7 bases are a match to TRBD1. V lost 6 bases to trimming and J lost 4 bases; unmatched junction nucleotides: 9. The CDR3 loop spans 15 amino acids. Per germline, CDR1 MNHEY and CDR2 SVGAGI. DNA of the CDR3: TGTGCCAGCAGGGAGACAGGGTCGAACGGAAACACCATATATTTT. Amino acid sequence: CASRETGSNGNTIYF.

On this clone itself: An end of the junction differs from the germline gene, which may be a read error. The rearrangement joins TRBV19 to TRBJ2-5, with a tentative D call TRBD2 (5 bases). Germline V gene lookup returns CDR1 LNHDA and CDR2 SQIVND (reference sequence). The CDR3 is 14 amino acids. CDR3: CASSVDYSGETQYF. DNA of the CDR3: TGTGCCAGTAGTGTAGACTACTCCGGGGAGACCCAGTACTTC.

The chain recombines TRBV3-1 (or the pseudogene TRBV3-2) with TRBJ1-1; possibly TRBD1 for D (6 bases). V lost 1 base to trimming and J lost 7 bases, with 13 bases between them. CDR3 length: 14 residues. The V gene's germline CDR1 is LGHDT and CDR2 YNNKEL (reference sequence). The CDR3 bases are TGTGCCAGCAGCCAAGGCGACAGGCGAATTGAAGCTTTCTTT. This translates into CASSQGDRRIEAFF.

This chain connects TRBV5-4 to TRBJ2-1; 7 bases align to TRBD2. Germline V gene lookup returns CDR1 SGHNT and CDR2 YYREEE (reference sequence). The V segment lost 8 bases and the J segment 5 bases; nucleotides outside the gene matches: 13. The CDR3 loop spans 15 amino acids. The CDR3 sequence: CASQRGGRENNEQFF. CDR3 DNA: TGTGCCAGTCAGCGCGGCGGGAGAGAGAACAATGAGCAGTTCTTC.

V usage is TRBV19 and J usage is TRBJ2-7; the match to TRBD2 covers 8 bases. This CDR3 region has 16 residues. The V segment lost 0 bases and the J segment 6 bases; nucleotides outside the gene matches: 10. CDR1 and CDR2 (germline): LNHDA, SQIVND (reference sequence). The CDR3 nucleotides read TGTGCCAGTAGTATAGATTCCGGGGGGGGGCGTTCCGAGCAGTACTTC. Protein product: CASSIDSGGGRSEQYF.

This chain links TRBV6-5 with TRBJ1-1, with no clear D. V shed 6 bases and J shed 3 bases, with 14 bases lying between them. Germline values: CDR1 MNHEY, CDR2 SVGAGI. This CDR3 spans 14 amino acids. The CDR3 spells CASSGYPTDTEAFF. DNA for the CDR3: TGTGCCAGCAGCGGGTACCCGACGGACACTGAAGCTTTCTTT.

This chain connects TRBV3-1 (or the pseudogene TRBV3-2) to TRBJ1-1; no clear D gene. The germline CDR1 and CDR2 sequences are LGHDT and YNNKEL (reference sequence). This CDR3 region has 14 residues. Trimming left V 4 bases short and J 4 bases short, with 13 bases between. CDR3 amino acids: CASSPSWSSTEAFF. CDR3 DNA: TGTGCCAGCAGCCCCTCATGGAGTAGCACTGAAGCTTTCTTT.

This chain uses TRBV9 with TRBJ2-2; 8 nucleotides line up with TRBD2. Germline assignment: CDR1 SGDLS and CDR2 YYNGEE. This CDR3 spans 15 amino acids. V gave up 3 bases and J gave up 1 base; unmatched junction bases: 2. The CDR3 loop is CASSGAGGNTGELFF. The CDR3 nucleotides are TGTGCCAGCAGCGGGGCGGGAGGGAACACCGGGGAGCTGTTTTTT.

The J gene is TRBJ2-5, the V gene TRBV6-1, with TRBD1 as a possible D gene (6 bases). The germline V and J ends were trimmed by 4 bases and 3 bases, with 18 bases remaining between them. Per the germline V gene, CDR1 is MNHNS and CDR2 is SASEGT. This CDR3 region has 16 residues. The CDR3 is CASSAIKRQGKETQYF. CDR3 in DNA: TGTGCCAGCAGTGCAATAAAACGGCAGGGGAAAGAGACCCAGTACTTC.

The V gene is TRBV5-1, the J gene TRBJ1-5; 7 positions match TRBD1. The length of the CDR3 is 14 residues. Germline-derived CDR1 and CDR2 are SGHRS and YFSETQ. The ends lost 2 bases at V and 5 bases at J; junction bases unmatched: 4. In nucleotides, the CDR3 is TGCGCCAGCAGCTTCGACAGGGCGTATCAGCCCCAGCATTTT. Protein: CASSFDRAYQPQHF.

The CDR3 DNA follows: TGTGCCAGCAGTTACAGGGGACATGGCTACACCTTC. It translates to CASSYRGHGYTF. The J gene is TRBJ1-2, the V gene TRBV12-3 or TRBV12-4, with 7 positions matching TRBD1. This CDR3 contains 12 residues. With 4 bases clipped from V and 6 bases from J, the junction kept 2 bases outside the gene matches.

This clone has just one count. The rearrangement joins TRBV28 to TRBJ2-7, with 9 bases aligning to TRBD1. Germline V CDR1 and CDR2: MDHEN, SYDVKM. The CDR3 totals 15 residues. Unmatched junction bases numbered 10, after V lost 6 bases and J lost 4 bases. The CDR3 DNA is TGTGCCAGCAGCTCATCCGGGACAGGGTCGTACGAGCAGTACTTC. Residues: CASSSSGTGSYEQYF.

This sequence joins TRBV6-5 and TRBJ1-5; weak D call: TRBD1 (5 bases). Trimming removed 6 bases from V and 7 bases from J, with 10 bases in between. This CDR3 has 12 amino acids. Per germline, CDR1 MNHEY and CDR2 SVGAGI. The CDR3 protein is CASSLDTQPQHF. Here the CDR3 DNA reads TGTGCCAGCAGCCTGGACACCCAGCCCCAGCATTTT.

This clone was seen just once. The chain carries TRBV6-1 and TRBJ1-4; 9 nucleotides line up with TRBD1. V lost 3 bases and J lost 2; bases outside the gene matches: 4. The CDR3 runs 16 residues. In germline, CDR1 is MNHNS, CDR2 SASEGT. Here the CDR3 DNA reads TGTGCCAGCAGTGATTACAGGGGGCGTACTAATGAAAAACTGTTTTTT. This codes for CASSDYRGRTNEKLFF.

The rearrangement links TRBV7-2 to TRBJ2-7; 10 bases align to TRBD2. The trim removed 0 bases at V and 6 bases at J, leaving 2 bases unmatched. The germline V gene has CDR1 SGHTA and CDR2 FQGNSA. The CDR3 loop spans 14 amino acids. The CDR3 coding sequence is TGTGCCAGCAGCTTAGCGGGACTAGCGTCCGAGCAGTACTTC. This translates into CASSLAGLASEQYF.

Notes on this clone: The same CDR3 arises from other DNA sequences in this sample as well. V usage is TRBV9 and J usage is TRBJ2-7; the match to TRBD1 covers 8 bases. Germline trimming cut 0 bases from V and 2 bases from J; bases unmatched to any gene: 1. CDR3 size: 14 residues. In germline, CDR1 is SGDLS, CDR2 YYNGEE. The CDR3 nucleotides are TGTGCCAGCAGCGTAGGACAGGGGCCCTACGAGCAGTACTTC. Protein sequence: CASSVGQGPYEQYF.

V usage is TRBV7-8 and J usage is TRBJ1-1, with D perhaps TRBD1 (6 bases). V was pared by 2 bases and J by 0 bases, with 16 bases between. The V gene's germline CDR1 is SGHVS and CDR2 FQNEAQ. There are 17 residues in the CDR3. DNA of the CDR3: TGTGCCAGCAGCTTACCGCGGGGGGCTCCCATGAACACTGAAGCTTTCTTT. As protein: CASSLPRGAPMNTEAFF. Filled out from reference TRBV7-8 and TRBJ1-1, the complete variable domain reads GAGVSQSPRYKVAKRGQDVALRCDPISGHVSLFWYQQALGQGPEFLTYFQNEAQLDKSGLPSDRFFAERPEGSVSTLKIQRTQQEDSAVYLCASSLPRGAPMNTEAFFGQGTRLTVV.